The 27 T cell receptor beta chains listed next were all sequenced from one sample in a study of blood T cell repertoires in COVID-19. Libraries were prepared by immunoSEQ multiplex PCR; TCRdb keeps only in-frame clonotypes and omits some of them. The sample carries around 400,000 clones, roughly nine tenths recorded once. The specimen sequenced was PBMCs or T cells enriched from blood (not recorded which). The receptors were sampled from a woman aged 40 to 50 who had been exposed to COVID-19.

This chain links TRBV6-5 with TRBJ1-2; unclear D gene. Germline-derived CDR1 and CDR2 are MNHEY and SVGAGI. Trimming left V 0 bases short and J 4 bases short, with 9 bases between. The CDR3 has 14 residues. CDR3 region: CASSYSRFSYGYTF. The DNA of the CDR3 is TGTGCCAGCAGTTACTCGCGGTTTAGCTATGGCTACACCTTC.

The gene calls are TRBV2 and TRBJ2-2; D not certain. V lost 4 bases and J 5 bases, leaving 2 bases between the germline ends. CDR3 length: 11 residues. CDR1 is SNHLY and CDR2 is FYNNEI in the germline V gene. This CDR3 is CASSVTGELFF. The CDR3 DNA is TGTGCCAGCAGTGTAACCGGGGAGCTGTTTTTT.

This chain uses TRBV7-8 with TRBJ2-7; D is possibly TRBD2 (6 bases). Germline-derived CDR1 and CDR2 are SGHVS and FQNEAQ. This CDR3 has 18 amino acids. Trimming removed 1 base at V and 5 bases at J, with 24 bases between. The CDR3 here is CASSLGSLIASASHEQYF. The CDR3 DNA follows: TGTGCCAGCAGCTTAGGCTCCCTGATAGCTAGCGCTTCCCACGAGCAGTACTTC.

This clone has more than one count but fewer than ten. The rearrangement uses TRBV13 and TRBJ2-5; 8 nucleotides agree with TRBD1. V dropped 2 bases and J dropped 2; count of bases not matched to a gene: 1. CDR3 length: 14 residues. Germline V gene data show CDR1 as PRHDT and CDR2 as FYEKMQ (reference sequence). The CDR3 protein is CASSLQGAQETQYF. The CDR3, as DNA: TGTGCCAGCAGCTTACAGGGGGCACAAGAGACCCAGTACTTC.

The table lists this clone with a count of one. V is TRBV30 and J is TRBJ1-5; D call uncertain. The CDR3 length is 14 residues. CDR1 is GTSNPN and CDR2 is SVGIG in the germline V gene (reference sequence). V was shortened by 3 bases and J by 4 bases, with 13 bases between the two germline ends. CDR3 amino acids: CAWRVRGLNQPQHF. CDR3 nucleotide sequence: TGTGCCTGGAGAGTCAGAGGGTTGAATCAGCCCCAGCATTTT.

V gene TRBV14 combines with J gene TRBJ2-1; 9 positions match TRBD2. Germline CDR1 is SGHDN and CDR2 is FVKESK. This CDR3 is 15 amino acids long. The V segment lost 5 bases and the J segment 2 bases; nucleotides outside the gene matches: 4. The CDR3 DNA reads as TGTGCCAGCAGCTTACGCGGGGGGGCCTACAATGAGCAGTTCTTC. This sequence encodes CASSLRGGAYNEQFF.

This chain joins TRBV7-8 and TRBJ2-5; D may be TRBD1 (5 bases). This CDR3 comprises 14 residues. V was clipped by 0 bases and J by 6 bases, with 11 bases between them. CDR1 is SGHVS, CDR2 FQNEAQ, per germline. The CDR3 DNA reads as TGTGCCAGCAGCTTAGCGATGGCAGGGAAGACCCAGTACTTC. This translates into CASSLAMAGKTQYF.

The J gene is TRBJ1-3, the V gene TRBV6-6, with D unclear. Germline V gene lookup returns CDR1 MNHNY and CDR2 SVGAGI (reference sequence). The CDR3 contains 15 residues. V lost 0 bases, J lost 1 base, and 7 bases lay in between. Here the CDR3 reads CASSYSTGSGNTIYF. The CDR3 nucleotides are TGTGCCAGCAGTTACTCGACGGGATCTGGAAACACCATATATTTT.

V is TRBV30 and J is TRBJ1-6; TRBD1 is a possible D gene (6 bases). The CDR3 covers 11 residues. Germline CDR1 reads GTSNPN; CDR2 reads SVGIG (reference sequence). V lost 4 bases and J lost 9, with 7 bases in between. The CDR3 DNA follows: TGTGCCTGGAAGGACAGTTCACCCCTCCACTTT. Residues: CAWKDSSPLHF. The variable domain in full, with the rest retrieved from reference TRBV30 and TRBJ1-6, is SQTIHQWPATLVQPVGSPLSLECTVEGTSNPNLYWYRQAAGRGLQLLFYSVGIGQISSEVPQNLSASRPQDRQFILSSKKLLLSDSGFYLCAWKDSSPLHFGNGTRLTVT.

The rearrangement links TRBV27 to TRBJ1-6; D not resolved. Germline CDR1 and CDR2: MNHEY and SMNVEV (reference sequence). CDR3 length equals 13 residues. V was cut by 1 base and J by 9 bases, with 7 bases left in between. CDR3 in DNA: TGTGCCAGCAGTTTATTGTTCAGTTCACCCCTCCACTTT. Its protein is CASSLLFSSPLHF.

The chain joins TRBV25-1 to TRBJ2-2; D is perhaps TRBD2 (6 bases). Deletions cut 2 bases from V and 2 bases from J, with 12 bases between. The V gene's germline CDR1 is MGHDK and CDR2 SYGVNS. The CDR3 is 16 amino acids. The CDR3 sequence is CASSEEAGTNTGELFF. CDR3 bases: TGTGCCAGCAGTGAAGAAGCAGGGACTAACACCGGGGAGCTGTTTTTT.

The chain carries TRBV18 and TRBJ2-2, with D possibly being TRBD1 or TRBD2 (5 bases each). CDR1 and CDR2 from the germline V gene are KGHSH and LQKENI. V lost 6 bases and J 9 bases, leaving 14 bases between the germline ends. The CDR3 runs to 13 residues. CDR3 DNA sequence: TGTGCCAGCTCCCCAGGGAGCCAAAGGGAGCTGTTTTTT. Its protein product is CASSPGSQRELFF.

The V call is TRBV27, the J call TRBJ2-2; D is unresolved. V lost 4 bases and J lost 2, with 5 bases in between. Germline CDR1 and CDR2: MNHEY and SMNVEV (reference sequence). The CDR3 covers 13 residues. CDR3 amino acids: CASSWANTGELFF. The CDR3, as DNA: TGTGCCAGCAGTTGGGCCAACACCGGGGAGCTGTTTTTT.

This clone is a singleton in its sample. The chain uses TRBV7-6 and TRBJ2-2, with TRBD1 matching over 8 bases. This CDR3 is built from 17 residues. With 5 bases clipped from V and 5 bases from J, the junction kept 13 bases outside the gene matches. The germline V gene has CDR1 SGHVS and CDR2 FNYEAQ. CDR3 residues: CASSRKAGGEGTGELFF. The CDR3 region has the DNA TGTGCCAGCAGCCGGAAGGCAGGGGGCGAAGGAACCGGGGAGCTGTTTTTT.

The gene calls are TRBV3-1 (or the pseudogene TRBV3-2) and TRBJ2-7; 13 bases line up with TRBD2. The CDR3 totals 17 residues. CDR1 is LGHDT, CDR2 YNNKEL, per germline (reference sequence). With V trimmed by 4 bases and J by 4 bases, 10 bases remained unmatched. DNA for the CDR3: TGTGCCAGCAGCCCGAAATACGGGACTAGCGGGACTTACGAGCAGTACTTC. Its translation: CASSPKYGTSGTYEQYF.

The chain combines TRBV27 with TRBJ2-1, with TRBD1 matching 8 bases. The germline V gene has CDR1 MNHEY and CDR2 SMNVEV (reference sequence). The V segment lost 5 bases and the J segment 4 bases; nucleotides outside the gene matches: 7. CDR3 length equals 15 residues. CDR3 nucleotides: TGTGCCAGCAGTCTAGGACAGGGACCATACAATGAGCAGTTCTTC. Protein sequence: CASSLGQGPYNEQFF.

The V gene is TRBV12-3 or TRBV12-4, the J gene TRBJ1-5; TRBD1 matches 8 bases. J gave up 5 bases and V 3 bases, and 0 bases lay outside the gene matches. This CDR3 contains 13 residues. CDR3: CASSLDRDQPQHF. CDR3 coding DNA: TGTGCCAGCAGTTTGGACAGGGATCAGCCCCAGCATTTT.

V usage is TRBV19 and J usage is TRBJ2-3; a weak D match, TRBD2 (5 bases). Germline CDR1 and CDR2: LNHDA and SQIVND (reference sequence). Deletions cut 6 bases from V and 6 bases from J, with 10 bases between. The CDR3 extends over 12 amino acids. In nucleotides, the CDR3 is TGTGCCAGTAGCCTACGAGGGGATACGCAGTATTTT. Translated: CASSLRGDTQYF.

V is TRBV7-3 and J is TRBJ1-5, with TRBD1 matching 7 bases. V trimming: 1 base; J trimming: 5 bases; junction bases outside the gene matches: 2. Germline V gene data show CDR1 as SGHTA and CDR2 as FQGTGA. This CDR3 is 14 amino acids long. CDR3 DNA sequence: TGTGCCAGCAGCTTAAGAGGGGGCGATCAGCCCCAGCATTTT. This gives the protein CASSLRGGDQPQHF.

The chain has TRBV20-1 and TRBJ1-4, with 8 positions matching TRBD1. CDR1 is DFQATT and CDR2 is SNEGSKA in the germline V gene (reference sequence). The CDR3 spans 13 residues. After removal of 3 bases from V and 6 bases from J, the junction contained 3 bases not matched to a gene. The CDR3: CSASEDRDEKLFF. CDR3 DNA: TGCAGTGCTAGTGAGGACAGGGATGAAAAACTGTTTTTT.

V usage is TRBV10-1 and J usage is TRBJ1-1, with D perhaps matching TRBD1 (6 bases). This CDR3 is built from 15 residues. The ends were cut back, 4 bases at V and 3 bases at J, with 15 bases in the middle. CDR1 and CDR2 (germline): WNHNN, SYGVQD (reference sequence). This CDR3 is CASSGGPSGDTEAFF. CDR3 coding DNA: TGCGCCAGCAGTGGGGGTCCATCAGGGGACACTGAAGCTTTCTTT.

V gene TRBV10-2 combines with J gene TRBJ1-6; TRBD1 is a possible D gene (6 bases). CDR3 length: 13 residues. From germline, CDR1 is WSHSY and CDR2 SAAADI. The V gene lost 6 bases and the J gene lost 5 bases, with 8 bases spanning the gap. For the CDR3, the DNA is TGCGCCAGCAGGGACAGCCATAATTCACCCCTCCACTTT. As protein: CASRDSHNSPLHF.

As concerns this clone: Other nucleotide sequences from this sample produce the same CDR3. DNA of the CDR3: TGCGCCAGCAGCCAAGATGGGGGGTATGGCTACACCTTC. As protein: CASSQDGGYGYTF. The chain recombines TRBV4-3 with TRBJ1-2, with D maybe TRBD1 (5 bases). Germline CDR1 is LGHNA and CDR2 is YSLEER. The CDR3 spans 13 residues. V lost 0 bases and J lost 5, with 7 bases in between.

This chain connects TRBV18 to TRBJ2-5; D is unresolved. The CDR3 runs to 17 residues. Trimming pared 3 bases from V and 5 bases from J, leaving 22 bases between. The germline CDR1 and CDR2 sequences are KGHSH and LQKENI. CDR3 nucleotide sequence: TGTGCCAGCTCACCGGCCTTTACGACGGAGATTGAGGAGACCCAGTACTTC. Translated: CASSPAFTTEIEETQYF.

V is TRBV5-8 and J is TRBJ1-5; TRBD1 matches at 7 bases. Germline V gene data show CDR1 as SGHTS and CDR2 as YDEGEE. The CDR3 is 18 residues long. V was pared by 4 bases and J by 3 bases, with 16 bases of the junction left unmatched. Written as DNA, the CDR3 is TGTGCCAGCAGCCTAGGGTGGAGGGTACAGGGGCTCAATCAGCCCCAGCATTTT. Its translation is CASSLGWRVQGLNQPQHF.

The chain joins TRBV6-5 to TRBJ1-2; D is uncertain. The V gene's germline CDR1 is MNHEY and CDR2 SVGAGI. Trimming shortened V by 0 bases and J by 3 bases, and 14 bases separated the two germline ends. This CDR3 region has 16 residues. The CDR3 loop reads CASSYSSPGWDYGYTF. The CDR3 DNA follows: TGTGCCAGCAGTTACTCGAGTCCCGGGTGGGACTATGGCTACACCTTC.

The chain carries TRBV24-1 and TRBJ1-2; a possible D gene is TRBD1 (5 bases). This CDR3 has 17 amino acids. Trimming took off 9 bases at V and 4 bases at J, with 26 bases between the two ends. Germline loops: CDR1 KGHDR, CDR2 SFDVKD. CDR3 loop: CATQIPGGRQPTYGYTF. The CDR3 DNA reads TGTGCCACCCAGATCCCGGGAGGCCGACAGCCAACCTATGGCTACACCTTC.